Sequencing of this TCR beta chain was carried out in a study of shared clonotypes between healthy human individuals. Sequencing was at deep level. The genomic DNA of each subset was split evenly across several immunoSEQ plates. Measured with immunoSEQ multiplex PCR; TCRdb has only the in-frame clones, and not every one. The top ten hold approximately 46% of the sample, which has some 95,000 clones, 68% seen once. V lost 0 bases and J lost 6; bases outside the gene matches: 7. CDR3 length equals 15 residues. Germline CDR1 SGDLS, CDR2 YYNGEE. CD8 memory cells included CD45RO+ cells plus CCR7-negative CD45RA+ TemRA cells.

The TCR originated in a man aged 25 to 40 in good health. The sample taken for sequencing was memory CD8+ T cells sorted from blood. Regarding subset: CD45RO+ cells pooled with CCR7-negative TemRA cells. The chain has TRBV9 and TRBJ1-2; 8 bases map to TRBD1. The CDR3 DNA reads TGTGCCAGCAGCGTAGCTTGGGACAGGAAAGATGGCTACACCTTC. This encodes CASSVAWDRKDGYTF.